This T cell receptor (beta chain) was retrieved from a study of T-cell memory formation after mild COVID-19. The CDR3 contains 13 residues. V shed 5 bases and J shed 3 bases, with 11 bases lying between them. The germline gives CDR1 MNHEY, CDR2 SMNVEV (reference sequence). Comment on this clonotype: No antigen is known for it.

TCRdb reanalysed the 5' RACE reads using MiXCR and keeps one entry per CDR3 protein. The sample has about 340,000 distinct CDR3 sequences, under 25% seen once. Regarding the study as a whole: Clones which contracted sat mainly in CM and EM if CD4+, and in EMRA if CD8+. While clones contracting from day 15 to 85 were balanced between CD4 and CD8, later expanders leaned CD4+. Memory sampled before infection contained some responding clones, suggesting cross-reactive memory joined.

The gene calls are TRBV27 and TRBJ2-7, with a possible D match to TRBD2 (5 bases). The TCR was taken from a young man who had mild COVID-19 (a few samples of this study predate the infection). Cell type and time point are not known. Sequencing used PBMCs or a T cell subset sorted from them (not recorded which). Written as DNA, the CDR3 is TGTGCCAGCAGTCCGGGGTACGGCTACGAGCAGTACGTC. This sequence encodes CASSPGYGYEQYV.